This record looks at one TCR beta chain sequence and its context. Its antigen is not known. This entry comes from a study of a mutant IDH1 vaccine in newly diagnosed glioma. Findings and caveats of the study: Induction of immune responses by the vaccine occurred in more than 85% of patients.

Documented time point: baseline, week 1 (first vaccination visit). Treatment defined: pre-vaccination baseline after standard-of-care therapy. TCRdb's copy holds only in-frame clones and misses some; the assay was immunoSEQ multiplex PCR. The data contain 59,000 or so clones, more than 85% of them singletons. The TCR comes from a man aged 50 to 60 with glioma. Sequencing used PBMCs, obtained from a glioma patient treated with radiotherapy, temozolomide or both.

CDR3 bases: TGCGCCAGCAGCTTGCCTAGCGGGAGTGGGGATGAGCAGTTCTTC. It codes for CASSLPSGSGDEQFF. This rearrangement joins TRBV5-1 to TRBJ2-1; 10 bases are a match to TRBD2. Per germline, CDR1 SGHRS and CDR2 YFSETQ. V shed 1 base, J shed 8 bases, and the junction held 6 bases outside the gene matches. The CDR3 is 15 amino acids.